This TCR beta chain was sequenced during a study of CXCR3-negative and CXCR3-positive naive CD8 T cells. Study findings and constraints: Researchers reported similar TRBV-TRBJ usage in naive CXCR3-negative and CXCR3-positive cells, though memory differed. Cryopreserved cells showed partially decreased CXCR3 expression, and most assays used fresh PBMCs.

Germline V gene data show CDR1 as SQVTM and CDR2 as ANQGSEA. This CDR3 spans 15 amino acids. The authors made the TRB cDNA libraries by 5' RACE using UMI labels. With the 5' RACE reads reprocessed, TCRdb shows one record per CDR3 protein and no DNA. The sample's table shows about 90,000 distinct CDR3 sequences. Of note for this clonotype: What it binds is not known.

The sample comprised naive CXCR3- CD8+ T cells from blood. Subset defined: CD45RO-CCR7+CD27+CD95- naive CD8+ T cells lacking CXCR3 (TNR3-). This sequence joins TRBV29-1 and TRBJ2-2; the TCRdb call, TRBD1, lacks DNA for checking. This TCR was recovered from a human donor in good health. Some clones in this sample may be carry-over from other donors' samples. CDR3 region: CSVAGQGGYTGELFF.